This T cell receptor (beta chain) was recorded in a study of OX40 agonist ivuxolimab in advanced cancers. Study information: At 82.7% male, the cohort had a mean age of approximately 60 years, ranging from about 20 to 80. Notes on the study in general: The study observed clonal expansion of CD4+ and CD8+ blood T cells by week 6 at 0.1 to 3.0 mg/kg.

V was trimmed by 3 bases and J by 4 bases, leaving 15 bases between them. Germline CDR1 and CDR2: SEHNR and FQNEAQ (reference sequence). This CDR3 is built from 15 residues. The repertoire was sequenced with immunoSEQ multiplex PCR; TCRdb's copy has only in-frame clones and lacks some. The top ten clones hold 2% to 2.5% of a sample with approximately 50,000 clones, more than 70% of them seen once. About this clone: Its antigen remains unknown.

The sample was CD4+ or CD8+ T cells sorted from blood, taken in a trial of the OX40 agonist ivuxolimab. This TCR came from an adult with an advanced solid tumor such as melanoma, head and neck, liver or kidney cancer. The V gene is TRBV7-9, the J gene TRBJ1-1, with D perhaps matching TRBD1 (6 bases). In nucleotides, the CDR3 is TGTGCCAGCAGCTTCCCGGGGGCTGCGGGCACTGAAGCTTTCTTT. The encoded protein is CASSFPGAAGTEAFF.